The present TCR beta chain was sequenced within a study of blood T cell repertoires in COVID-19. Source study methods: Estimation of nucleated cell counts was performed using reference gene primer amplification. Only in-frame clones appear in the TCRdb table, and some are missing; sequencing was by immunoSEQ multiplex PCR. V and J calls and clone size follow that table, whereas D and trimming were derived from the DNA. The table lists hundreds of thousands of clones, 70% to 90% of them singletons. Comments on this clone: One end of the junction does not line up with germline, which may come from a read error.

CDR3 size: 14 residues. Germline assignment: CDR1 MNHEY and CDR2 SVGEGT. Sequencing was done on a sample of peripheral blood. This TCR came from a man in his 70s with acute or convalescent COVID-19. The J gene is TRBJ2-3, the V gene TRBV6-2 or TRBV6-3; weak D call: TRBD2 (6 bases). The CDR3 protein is CAGSAGSSTDTQYF. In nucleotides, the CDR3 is TGTGCCGGCAGTGCGGGGTCTAGCACAGATACGCAGTATTTT.